Presented here are 30 T cell receptor beta chains from one specimen sequenced in a study of T cell responses to AZD1222 COVID-19 vaccine. Profiled with immunoSEQ multiplex PCR; TCRdb holds only in-frame clones, not every one. The table shows around 99,000 clones, with roughly 88% occurring only once. This sample comprised peripheral blood, obtained on day 0 of MenACWY control vaccination. All receptors derive from an adult in good health.

The chain recombines TRBV5-1 with TRBJ2-5; possible D gene TRBD1, 5 bases. Trimming cost V 4 bases and J 7 bases, with 17 bases left between them. The length of the CDR3 is 14 residues. Germline CDR1 SGHRS, CDR2 YFSETQ. This CDR3 is CASSAAIGQGTQYF. As DNA, the CDR3 is TGCGCCAGCAGCGCGGCTATCGGGCAGGGGACCCAGTACTTC.

This chain links TRBV7-3 with TRBJ2-5; 11 bases match TRBD1. The CDR3 spans 14 residues. Germline CDR1 is SGHTA and CDR2 is FQGTGA. Unmatched junction bases numbered 4, after V lost 1 base and J lost 9 bases. The CDR3 coding sequence is TGTGCCAGCAGCTTAAAGGCGGGACAGGGGGCCCAGTACTTC. Translating gives CASSLKAGQGAQYF.

A single count supports this clone. The V and J genes are TRBV12-5 and TRBJ1-2; possibly TRBD1 for D (6 bases). Trimming shortened V by 9 bases and J by 5 bases, and 16 bases separated the two germline ends. The CDR3 is 13 residues long. The V gene's germline CDR1 is LGHNT and CDR2 FRNRAP. In nucleotides, the CDR3 is TGTGCTAGCACCCCAGGGGCCCTATATGGCTACACCTTC. Its protein product is CASTPGALYGYTF.

CDR3 sequence reads: CASSAMTGINTEAFF. DNA for the CDR3: TGTGCCAGCAGCGCCATGACAGGGATTAACACTGAAGCTTTCTTT. J is TRBJ1-1 and V is TRBV7-2; 7 bases fit TRBD1. In germline, CDR1 is SGHTA, CDR2 FQGNSA. J gave up 2 bases and V 5 bases, and 8 bases lay outside the gene matches. This CDR3 contains 15 residues.

J is TRBJ1-5 and V is TRBV15; D might be TRBD1 (6 bases). This CDR3 region has 15 residues. The germline V gene encodes CDR1 LNHNV and CDR2 YYDKDF (reference sequence). V was shortened by 0 bases and J by 6 bases, with 12 bases between the two germline ends. The CDR3 DNA reads TGTGCCACCAGCAGAGATTTAGGCAGGGGTCAGCCCCAGCATTTT. This encodes CATSRDLGRGQPQHF.

V is TRBV7-9 and J is TRBJ1-2, with D perhaps matching TRBD1 (6 bases). Per germline, CDR1 SEHNR and CDR2 FQNEAQ (reference sequence). The CDR3 consists of 18 residues. Trimming left V 5 bases short and J 4 bases short, with 26 bases between. CDR3 in DNA: TGTGCCAGCAGCCTCCGCGAAACTTACCGGGACACCGCCTATGGCTACACCTTC. Its translation is CASSLRETYRDTAYGYTF.

The chain recombines TRBV20-1 with TRBJ2-7; D is ambiguous. Between the trimmed V and J ends, which lost 3 bases and 6 bases, there was a span of 18 bases. The CDR3 contains 14 residues. From germline, CDR1 is DFQATT and CDR2 SNEGSKA (reference sequence). The DNA for the CDR3 is TGCAGTGCTAGTACTGGATTCGGGCAGGCCGAGCAGTACTTC. It is translated as CSASTGFGQAEQYF.

A single count supports this clone. The genes are TRBV19 and TRBJ2-2, with TRBD1 as a possible D gene (5 bases). With 5 bases removed from V and 6 bases from J, the gap between germline ends came to 10 bases. The V gene's germline CDR1 is LNHDA and CDR2 SQIVND (reference sequence). This CDR3 contains 13 residues. This chain's CDR3 is CASSRLGAGELFF. Written as DNA, the CDR3 is TGTGCCAGTAGTCGGCTAGGGGCCGGGGAGCTGTTTTTT.

The CDR3 DNA reads TGTGCCAGCAGCCAAAGGGAAAGGGGCGAAAAACTGTTTTTT. Amino acids: CASSQRERGEKLFF. The gene calls are TRBV7-6 and TRBJ1-4; possible D gene TRBD1, 5 bases. The germline gives CDR1 SGHVS, CDR2 FNYEAQ. This CDR3 has 14 amino acids. Trimming shortened V by 5 bases and J by 8 bases, and 15 bases separated the two germline ends.

This rearrangement joins TRBV5-1 to TRBJ2-5; D is uncertain. CDR1 is SGHRS and CDR2 is YFSETQ in the germline V gene. Trimming pared 1 base from V and 4 bases from J, leaving 5 bases between. The CDR3 runs 12 residues. The CDR3 reads CASSLSGETQYF. CDR3 bases: TGCGCCAGCAGCTTGAGTGGAGAGACCCAGTACTTC.

The rearrangement links TRBV25-1 to TRBJ2-7; no clear D gene. V was cut by 4 bases and J by 5 bases, with 12 bases left in between. The length of the CDR3 is 13 residues. Germline CDR1 reads MGHDK; CDR2 reads SYGVNS. CDR3 sequence (DNA): TGTGCCAGCAGTGGCGTCAACCTGGACGAGCAGTACTTC. Its translation is CASSGVNLDEQYF.

The V and J genes are TRBV29-1 and TRBJ2-1, with 8 bases that match TRBD1. This CDR3 region has 16 residues. J was trimmed by 6 bases and V by 7 bases; bases with no gene match: 17. The V gene's germline CDR1 is SQVTM and CDR2 ANQGSEA. CDR3 loop: CSARGRQGSFTNEQFF. DNA for the CDR3: TGCAGCGCCCGAGGCCGACAGGGGTCTTTTACCAATGAGCAGTTCTTC.

The chain couples TRBV9 to TRBJ1-1, with unresolved D. The ends were cut back, 3 bases at V and 3 bases at J, with 15 bases in the middle. CDR3 size: 15 residues. Germline loops: CDR1 SGDLS, CDR2 YYNGEE. This CDR3 is CASSAAFGRHTEAFF. For the CDR3, the DNA is TGTGCCAGCAGCGCCGCCTTCGGTCGCCACACTGAAGCTTTCTTT.

V usage is TRBV10-3 and J usage is TRBJ1-1; 7 bases line up with TRBD1. This CDR3 has 17 residues. Germline values: CDR1 ENHRY, CDR2 SYGVKD. J gave up 0 bases and V 0 bases, and 7 bases lay outside the gene matches. The chain's CDR3 is CAISESTGQTMNTEAFF. Written as DNA, the CDR3 is TGTGCCATCAGTGAGTCCACGGGACAGACTATGAACACTGAAGCTTTCTTT.

The CDR3 loop reads CASSPQGGGSPLHF. The CDR3 DNA is TGTGCCAGCAGTCCGCAGGGGGGTGGTTCACCCCTCCACTTT. The V gene is TRBV2, the J gene TRBJ1-6; 7 bases are a match to TRBD1. V lost 5 bases, J lost 9 bases, and 7 bases stayed unmatched. The CDR3 runs 14 residues. Germline V gene data show CDR1 as SNHLY and CDR2 as FYNNEI.

The rearrangement uses TRBV6-4 and TRBJ2-2; 9 bases match TRBD2. With 0 bases clipped from V and 3 bases from J, the junction kept 2 bases outside the gene matches. This CDR3 is 16 amino acids long. Per the germline V gene, CDR1 is MRHNA and CDR2 is SNTAGT. The CDR3 region has the DNA TGTGCCAGCAGTGACTCAAGACTAGCGGACACCGGGGAGCTGTTTTTT. The encoded protein is CASSDSRLADTGELFF.

J is TRBJ2-1 and V is TRBV7-3, with 9 nucleotides matching TRBD2. Per germline, CDR1 SGHTA and CDR2 FQGTGA. The ends lost 5 bases at V and 8 bases at J; junction bases unmatched: 7. The CDR3 extends over 14 amino acids. CDR3 protein: CASSRGRANYEQFF. DNA for the CDR3: TGTGCCAGCAGCCGCGGGAGGGCGAACTATGAGCAGTTCTTC.

CDR3 nucleotides: TGTGCCAGTATCCCCCCGATACAGGGAAAGGGGAACACTGAAGCTTTCTTT. It specifies CASIPPIQGKGNTEAFF. The rearrangement uses TRBV19 and TRBJ1-1; D is possibly TRBD1 (6 bases). Trimming removed 7 bases from V and 1 base from J, with 22 bases in between. The CDR3 totals 17 residues. Germline lookup yields CDR1 LNHDA and CDR2 SQIVND (reference sequence).

The V call is TRBV11-1, the J call TRBJ1-2; D is perhaps TRBD1 (5 bases). V lost 5 bases and J lost 4, with 14 bases in between. Germline CDR1 and CDR2: SGHAT and FQDESV (reference sequence). The CDR3 runs 14 residues. The CDR3 DNA follows: TGTGCCAGCAGCCCGCGTGGGACGGCCTATGGCTACACCTTC. Its translation is CASSPRGTAYGYTF.

This clone appeared once. The chain joins TRBV7-3 to TRBJ2-4; D could derive from TRBD1 or TRBD2 (5 bases each). The germline gives CDR1 SGHTA, CDR2 FQGTGA. This CDR3 has 15 residues. Trimming left V 6 bases short and J 4 bases short, with 16 bases between. The CDR3, as DNA: TGTGCCAGCAGAGCCGCCGGGACGGAGAAAAACATTCAGTACTTC. It is translated as CASRAAGTEKNIQYF.

This chain connects TRBV5-5 to TRBJ1-1; D call uncertain. Germline values: CDR1 SGHKS, CDR2 YYEKEE (reference sequence). This CDR3 region has 13 residues. The V gene lost 5 bases and the J gene lost 8 bases, with 16 bases spanning the gap. CDR3 DNA: TGTGCCAGCAGTCCATTGGGGATGGGGGAAGCTTTCTTT. It is translated as CASSPLGMGEAFF.

The chain joins TRBV10-3 to TRBJ2-7, with D perhaps TRBD2 (6 bases). Germline CDR1 and CDR2: ENHRY and SYGVKD. CDR3 length: 15 amino acids. Trimming stripped 6 bases from V and 4 bases from J, with 19 bases between. For the CDR3, the DNA is TGTGCCATCAGAGATAGCGGACTTAGCCGATACGAGCAGTACTTC. Translation: CAIRDSGLSRYEQYF.

This chain connects TRBV6-2 or TRBV6-3 to TRBJ1-5; D perhaps matches TRBD1 (5 bases). Trimming cost V 2 bases and J 4 bases, with 21 bases left between them. Germline CDR1 is MNHEY and CDR2 is SVGEGT. The CDR3 has 18 amino acids. CDR3 sequence reads: CASSYTNPREGLNQPQHF. DNA for the CDR3: TGTGCCAGCAGTTACACGAATCCCAGGGAGGGGTTGAATCAGCCCCAGCATTTT.

The chain joins TRBV19 to TRBJ2-3; D gene ambiguous. The CDR3 runs to 13 residues. Trimming cost V 5 bases and J 0 bases, with 6 bases left between them. Germline V gives CDR1 LNHDA, CDR2 SQIVND (reference sequence). CDR3 nucleotide sequence: TGTGCCAGTAGTTCCGACAGCACAGATACGCAGTATTTT. The encoded protein is CASSSDSTDTQYF.

The rearrangement uses TRBV18 and TRBJ1-4; D possibly corresponds to TRBD1 (5 bases). Germline CDR1 reads KGHSH; CDR2 reads LQKENI. The CDR3 contains 16 residues. V was cut by 1 base and J by 2 bases, with 11 bases left in between. The CDR3 sequence is CASSPRGLFTNEKLFF. In DNA form, the CDR3 reads TGTGCCAGCTCACCACGGGGACTCTTCACTAATGAAAAACTGTTTTTT.

The chain recombines TRBV6-5 with TRBJ1-2, with 8 positions matching TRBD1. Germline CDR1 is MNHEY and CDR2 is SVGAGI. The CDR3 has 12 amino acids. Trimming took 8 bases from V and 5 from J; bases not matched to a gene: 4. CDR3 residues: CASGQGGYGYTF. The DNA for the CDR3 is TGTGCCAGCGGACAGGGAGGATATGGCTACACCTTC.

This clone was detected only once. The chain has TRBV4-2 and TRBJ1-2; D call uncertain. Per germline, CDR1 LGHNA and CDR2 YNFKEQ. Trimming pared 4 bases from V and 4 bases from J, leaving 19 bases between. The CDR3 is 16 residues long. This CDR3 reads CASSPQGGSRGYGYTF. CDR3 DNA: TGTGCCAGCAGCCCACAAGGTGGGTCCAGAGGCTATGGCTACACCTTC.

The rearrangement joins TRBV5-1 to TRBJ1-1; D is ambiguous. CDR1 is SGHRS, CDR2 YFSETQ, per germline. The CDR3 has 15 residues. The V end was cut by 4 bases, the J end by 5 bases, with 18 bases between. The CDR3 DNA reads TGCGCCAGCAGCCCCTCCGGAGGTAGGGTAACTGAAGCTTTCTTT. Protein sequence: CASSPSGGRVTEAFF.

The V gene is TRBV2, the J gene TRBJ1-5; 10 positions match TRBD1. V trimming: 6 bases; J trimming: 4 bases; junction bases outside the gene matches: 6. Per germline, CDR1 SNHLY and CDR2 FYNNEI. This CDR3 contains 15 residues. CDR3 residues: CASRAEGQGNQPQHF. CDR3 coding DNA: TGTGCCAGCAGGGCCGAGGGACAGGGGAATCAGCCCCAGCATTTT.

V usage is TRBV28 and J usage is TRBJ1-2; D perhaps matches TRBD1 (5 bases). The CDR3 contains 14 residues. V lost 6 bases and J lost 4, with 15 bases in between. The germline gives CDR1 MDHEN, CDR2 SYDVKM. Here the CDR3 DNA reads TGTGCCAGCAGGGAGGGGTCGCATTCCTATGGCTACACCTTC. It translates to CASREGSHSYGYTF.